Sequencing of this T cell receptor beta chain was carried out in a study of regulatory T cells in long-lasting Graves disease. Time point described: persistent/refractory GD, antithyroid drugs over 5 years with positive TRAb. PBMC-extracted RNA yielded the TCR library. It was by American Thyroid Association guidelines that Graves' disease was diagnosed. Library construction for TCR beta used iRepertoire HTBI primers and Arm-PCR of CDR3 regions. TCRdb recomputed calls from the multiplex PCR reads with MiXCR, one row per CDR3 protein. This sample carries 400,000 to 500,000 distinct CDR3 sequences, approximately 21% of them seen once, and the ten largest clones take roughly 6.9%. This clonotype was seen only a few times. Trimming shortened V by 4 bases and J by 4 bases, and 16 bases separated the two germline ends. The CDR3 is 15 residues long. The germline gives CDR1 SEHNR, CDR2 FQNEAQ (reference sequence).

Sequences were derived from peripheral blood mononuclear cells (PBMCs), sampled when the disease was refractory, from a patient treated with antithyroid drugs. This receptor was identified in a female donor with Graves disease. The chain uses TRBV7-9 and TRBJ2-5; D might be TRBD2 (6 bases). For the CDR3, the DNA is TGTGCCAGCAGCTACCCGGGACTCGAAAGAGAGACCCAGTACTTC. This sequence encodes CASSYPGLERETQYF.